This note documents a single T cell receptor beta chain sequence. Its cognate antigen is unknown. One end of the junction varies from germline; a read error may be responsible. This entry belongs to a study of T cell responses to AZD1222 COVID-19 vaccine. Background on the study: The study pooled second doses at about 4 or about 12 weeks.

Germline CDR1 is SGDLS and CDR2 is YYNGEE. There are 15 residues in the CDR3. Study conclusions and caveats: Nearly half of spike-specific TCRs reportedly target variant regions that are unmutated in the B.1.351 and B.1.1.7 variants. White British ancestry dominated among donors, who included more females, and clonal diversity was possibly underestimated. Baseline seropositivity occurred in only a handful of AZD1222 recipients.

TCRdb's table, derived via immunoSEQ multiplex PCR, lists solely in-frame clones and lacks some. The table lists just over 60,000 clones, around three quarters of them singletons, with over 12% in the top ten. The TCR originated in an adult in good health. The chain couples TRBV9 to TRBJ1-2; no clear D gene. The sample consisted of peripheral blood, taken on day 0 of AZD1222 vaccination. This CDR3 is CASSVTPSAVYAYTF. The DNA of the CDR3 is TGTGCCAGCAGCGTCACCCCGTCGGCCGTCTATGCCTACACCTTC.